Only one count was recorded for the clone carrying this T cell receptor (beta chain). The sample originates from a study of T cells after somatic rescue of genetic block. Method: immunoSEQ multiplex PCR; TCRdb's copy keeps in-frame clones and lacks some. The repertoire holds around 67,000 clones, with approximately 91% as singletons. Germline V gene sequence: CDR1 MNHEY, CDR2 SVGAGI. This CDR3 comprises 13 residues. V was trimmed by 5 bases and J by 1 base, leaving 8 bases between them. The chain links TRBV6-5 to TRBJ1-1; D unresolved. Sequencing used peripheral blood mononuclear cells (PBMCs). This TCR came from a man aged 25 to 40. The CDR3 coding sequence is TGTGCCAGCAGTCAGGCCGAGAACACTGAAGCTTTCTTT. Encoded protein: CASSQAENTEAFF.